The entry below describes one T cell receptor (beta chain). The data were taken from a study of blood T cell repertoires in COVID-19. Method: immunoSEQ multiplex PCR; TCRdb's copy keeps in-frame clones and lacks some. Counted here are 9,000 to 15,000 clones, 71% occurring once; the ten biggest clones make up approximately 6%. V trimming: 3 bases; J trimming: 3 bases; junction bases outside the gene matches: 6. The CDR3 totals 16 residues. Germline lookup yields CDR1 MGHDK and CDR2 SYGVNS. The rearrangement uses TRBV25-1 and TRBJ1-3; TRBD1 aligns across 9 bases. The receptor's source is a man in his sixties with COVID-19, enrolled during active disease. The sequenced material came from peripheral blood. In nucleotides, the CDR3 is TGTGCCAGCAGTGATTCCGGACAGGGGATTGGAAACACCATATATTTT. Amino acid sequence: CASSDSGQGIGNTIYF.